Included here is one TCR beta chain sequence, with context. This CDR3 spans 16 amino acids. Germline CDR1 reads SGHTA; CDR2 reads FQGNSA. Between the trimmed V and J ends, which lost 3 bases and 0 bases, there was a span of 14 bases. Enrollees, about 18 to 89 years old, lived in roughly 24 US areas. Self-reported history from a screening survey and questionnaire set each donor's cohort. The sample is drawn from a study of blood T cell repertoires in COVID-19. In the original analysis: Amplifying reference gene primers gave estimates of nucleated cell counts. Assay: immunoSEQ multiplex PCR; the TCRdb copy retains only in-frame clones and omits some. V and J calls and clone size come straight from that table; D and trimming were deduced from the DNA. The table records a few hundred thousand clones, 70% to 90% of them present only once.

The rearrangement joins TRBV7-2 to TRBJ1-1, with D possibly TRBD1 on 5 matching bases. Sequencing used PBMCs or T cells enriched from blood (not recorded which). This TCR came from a woman aged 35 to 49 with acute COVID-19. DNA for the CDR3: TGTGCCAGCAGCTTTCCCGGACGGACAATGAACACTGAAGCTTTCTTT. Its translation: CASSFPGRTMNTEAFF. The whole variable domain, remainder taken from reference TRBV7-2 and TRBJ1-1, is GAGVSQSPSNKVTEKGKDVELRCDPISGHTALYWYRQSLGQGLEFLIYFQGNSAPDKSGLPSDRFSAERTGGSVSTLTIQRTQQEDSAVYLCASSFPGRTMNTEAFFGQGTRLTVV.